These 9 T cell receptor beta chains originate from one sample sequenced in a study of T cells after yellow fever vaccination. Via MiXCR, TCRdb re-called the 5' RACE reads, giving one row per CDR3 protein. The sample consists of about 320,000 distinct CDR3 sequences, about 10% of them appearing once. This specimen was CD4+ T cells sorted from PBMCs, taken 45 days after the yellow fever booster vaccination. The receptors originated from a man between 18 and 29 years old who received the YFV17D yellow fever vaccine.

The chain's CDR3 is CATSDSLAGGQETQYF. The DNA for the CDR3 is TGTGCCACCAGTGATTCCCTAGCGGGGGGACAAGAGACCCAGTACTTC. The chain is built from TRBV24-1 and TRBJ2-5, with 11 bases fitting TRBD2. Germline V lookup: CDR1 KGHDR, CDR2 SFDVKD. Trimming cost V 2 bases and J 2 bases; bases outside gene matches: 3. The CDR3 covers 16 residues.

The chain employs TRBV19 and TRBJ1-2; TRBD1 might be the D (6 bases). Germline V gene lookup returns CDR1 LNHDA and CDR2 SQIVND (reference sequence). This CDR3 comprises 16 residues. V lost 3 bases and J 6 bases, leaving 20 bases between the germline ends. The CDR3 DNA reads TGTGCCAGTAGTATTACTCCTTCCAGGGGAGCCAATGGCTACACCTTC. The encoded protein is CASSITPSRGANGYTF.

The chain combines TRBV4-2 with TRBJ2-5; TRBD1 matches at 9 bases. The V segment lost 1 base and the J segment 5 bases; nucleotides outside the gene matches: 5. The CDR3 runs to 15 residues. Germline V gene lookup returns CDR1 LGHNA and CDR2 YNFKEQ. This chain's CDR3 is CASSQGTGAPETQYF. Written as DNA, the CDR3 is TGTGCCAGCAGCCAAGGGACAGGGGCCCCGGAGACCCAGTACTTC.

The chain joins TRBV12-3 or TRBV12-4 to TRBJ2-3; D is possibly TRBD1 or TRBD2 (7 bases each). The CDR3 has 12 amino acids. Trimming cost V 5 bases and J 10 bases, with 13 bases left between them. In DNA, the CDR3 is TGTGCCAGCAGTCCGTCAGGGGGGGCGCAGTATTTT. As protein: CASSPSGGAQYF.

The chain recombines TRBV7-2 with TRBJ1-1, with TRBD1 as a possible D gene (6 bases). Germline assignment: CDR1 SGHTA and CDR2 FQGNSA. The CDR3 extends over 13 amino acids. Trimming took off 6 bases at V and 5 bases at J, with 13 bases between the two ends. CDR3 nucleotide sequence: TGTGCCAGCAGAACAGGGAAGGATACTGAAGCTTTCTTT. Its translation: CASRTGKDTEAFF.

Here the CDR3 reads CASSYPTDTDTQYF. For the CDR3, the DNA is TGTGCCAGCAGTTACCCGACAGACACAGATACGCAGTATTTT. This rearrangement joins TRBV6-6 to TRBJ2-3; TRBD1 might be the D (5 bases). V lost 2 bases and J 2 bases, leaving 8 bases between the germline ends. CDR1 is MNHNY, CDR2 SVGAGI, per germline (reference sequence). CDR3 size: 14 residues.

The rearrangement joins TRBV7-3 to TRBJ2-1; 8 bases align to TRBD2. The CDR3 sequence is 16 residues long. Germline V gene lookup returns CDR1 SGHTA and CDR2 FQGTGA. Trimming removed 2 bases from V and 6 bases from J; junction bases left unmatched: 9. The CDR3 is CASSLGGGLGRNEQFF. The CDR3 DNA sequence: TGTGCCAGCAGCTTAGGAGGGGGACTAGGTCGCAATGAGCAGTTCTTC.

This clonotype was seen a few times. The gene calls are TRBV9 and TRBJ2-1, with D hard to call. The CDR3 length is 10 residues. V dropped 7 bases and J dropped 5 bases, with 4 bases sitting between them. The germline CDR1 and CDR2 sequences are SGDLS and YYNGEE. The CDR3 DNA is TGTGCCAGCGGGAACAATGAGCAGTTCTTC. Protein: CASGNNEQFF.

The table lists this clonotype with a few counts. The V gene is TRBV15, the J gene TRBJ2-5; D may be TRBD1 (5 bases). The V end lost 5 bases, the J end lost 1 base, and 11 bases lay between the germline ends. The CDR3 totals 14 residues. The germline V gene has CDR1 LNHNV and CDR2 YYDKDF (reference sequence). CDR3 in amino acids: CATSETASQETQYF. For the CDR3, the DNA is TGTGCCACCAGCGAGACAGCCAGCCAAGAGACCCAGTACTTC.